The 18 T cell receptor beta chains below come from one sample, sequenced in a study of T cells after somatic rescue of genetic block. The protocol was immunoSEQ multiplex PCR, while the TCRdb copy is restricted to in-frame clones and leaves out a portion. The sample carries over 9,000 clones, 78% recorded once. Sequencing used peripheral blood mononuclear cells (PBMCs). The receptors stem from a boy between 10 and 17 years old.

The chain employs TRBV7-3 and TRBJ1-6, with D possibly matching TRBD1 (6 bases). This CDR3 spans 12 amino acids. Germline V gives CDR1 SGHTA, CDR2 FQGTGA. V was cut by 5 bases and J by 7 bases, with 6 bases left in between. CDR3: CASSQGNSPLHF. As DNA, the CDR3 is TGTGCCAGCAGCCAGGGGAATTCACCCCTCCACTTT.

The chain recombines TRBV11-3 with TRBJ2-7; 8 nucleotides agree with TRBD2. In germline, CDR1 is SGHNT, CDR2 YENEEA. The junction had 10 bases not matched to a gene; V was cut back by 7 bases and J by 2 bases. This CDR3 is 15 amino acids long. The CDR3 region has the DNA TGTGCCAGCACCTTCACCGGGGGGGAGGCCTACGAGCAGTACTTC. It codes for CASTFTGGEAYEQYF.

This clone was observed a handful of times. This chain links TRBV6-1 with TRBJ1-5; D perhaps matches TRBD1 (6 bases). Germline assignment: CDR1 MNHNS and CDR2 SASEGT. The CDR3 covers 17 residues. V gave up 0 bases and J gave up 1 base, with 13 bases separating them. The CDR3 loop is CASSEALGAGSNQPQHF. The CDR3 nucleotides are TGTGCCAGCAGTGAAGCGCTGGGGGCTGGGAGCAATCAGCCCCAGCATTTT.

The rearrangement uses TRBV4-2 and TRBJ2-7; 12 bases align to TRBD2. The CDR3 contains 17 residues. The germline V gene encodes CDR1 LGHNA and CDR2 YNFKEQ. V was clipped by 1 base and J by 5 bases; unmatched bases: 9. The CDR3 sequence: CASSQGLAGEGRDEQYF. The CDR3 bases are TGTGCCAGCAGCCAAGGACTAGCGGGGGAAGGGAGGGACGAGCAGTACTTC.

The chain links TRBV4-3 to TRBJ1-1; D ambiguous. V shed 1 base and J shed 0 bases, with 6 bases lying between them. This CDR3 region has 14 residues. Germline V gene lookup returns CDR1 LGHNA and CDR2 YSLEER. The CDR3 region has the DNA TGCGCCAGCAGCCAAGTAGTCCTGAACACTGAAGCTTTCTTT. This codes for CASSQVVLNTEAFF.

DNA of the CDR3: TGTGCCAGCAGCGCATCAAATCAGCCCCAGCATTTT. Translation gives CASSASNQPQHF. The chain joins TRBV7-8 to TRBJ1-5; D is undetermined. Trimming left V 5 bases short and J 4 bases short, with 6 bases between. Germline V lookup: CDR1 SGHVS, CDR2 FQNEAQ. The CDR3 is made up of 12 amino acids.

The chain recombines TRBV7-9 with TRBJ2-5; 9 bases line up with TRBD2. The CDR3 has 17 amino acids. Germline lookup yields CDR1 SEHNR and CDR2 FQNEAQ (reference sequence). V shed 1 base and J 4 bases; nucleotides not matched to a gene: 10. Written as DNA, the CDR3 is TGTGCCAGCAGCTTAGGGATTACTAGCGGGCCCCGAGAGACCCAGTACTTC. It codes for CASSLGITSGPRETQYF.

As to this clone: Relative to the germline gene, one junction end is altered; a read error may explain this. The genes are TRBV18 and TRBJ2-5, with 13 bases that match TRBD2. In germline, CDR1 is KGHSH, CDR2 LQKENI. This CDR3 has 18 residues. The CDR3 coding sequence is TGTGCCAGCTCAACACCCTGGGGACTAGCGGGGAGCCAAGAGACCCAGTACTTC. As protein: CASSTPWGLAGSQETQYF.

This clone was observed a few times. The genes are TRBV2 and TRBJ1-1; no reliable D call. Trimming removed 7 bases at V and 1 base at J, with 13 bases between. The CDR3 is 14 residues long. Germline V CDR1 and CDR2: SNHLY, FYNNEI. CDR3 amino acids: CASTNRGQNTEAFF. CDR3 nucleotide sequence: TGTGCCAGCACTAACAGAGGGCAGAACACTGAAGCTTTCTTT. Based on the CDR3 plus reference TRBV2 and TRBJ1-1, the full variable domain is EPEVTQTPSHQVTQMGQEVILRCVPISNHLYFYWYRQILGQKVEFLVSFYNNEISEKSEIFDDQFSVERPDGSNFTLKIRSTKLEDSAMYFCASTNRGQNTEAFFGQGTRLTVV.

The chain is built from TRBV14 and TRBJ1-1; the D gene is possibly TRBD1 (6 bases). The CDR3 loop spans 14 amino acids. Between the trimmed V and J ends, which lost 3 bases and 1 base, there was a span of 9 bases. CDR1 and CDR2 (germline): SGHDN, FVKESK. CDR3 DNA: TGTGCCAGCAGCCATGGGGGGGCGAACACTGAAGCTTTCTTT. Translation gives CASSHGGANTEAFF.

The J gene is TRBJ2-7, the V gene TRBV4-3; tentatively, D is TRBD1 (6 bases). This CDR3 spans 15 amino acids. The V gene's germline CDR1 is LGHNA and CDR2 YSLEER. V was pared by 7 bases and J by 0 bases, with 16 bases between. The CDR3 here is CASIRGPDDSYEQYF. The CDR3 DNA sequence: TGCGCCAGCATCAGGGGTCCGGACGACTCCTACGAGCAGTACTTC.

The rearrangement uses TRBV7-9 and TRBJ2-7, with TRBD1 identical over 8 bases. The germline V gene has CDR1 SEHNR and CDR2 FQNEAQ (reference sequence). Trimming removed 5 bases from V and 4 bases from J; junction bases left unmatched: 7. CDR3 length: 14 residues. The CDR3 protein is CASSASGQVYEQYF. In nucleotides, the CDR3 is TGTGCCAGCAGCGCCTCGGGACAGGTTTACGAGCAGTACTTC.

The chain uses TRBV29-1 and TRBJ2-1; 7 nucleotides match TRBD1. V trimming: 5 bases; J trimming: 6 bases; junction bases outside the gene matches: 10. The CDR3 extends over 14 amino acids. The germline CDR1 and CDR2 sequences are SQVTM and ANQGSEA. CDR3 amino acids: CSVRDSERVNEQFF. DNA of the CDR3: TGCAGCGTTCGGGACAGCGAAAGGGTCAATGAGCAGTTCTTC.

The chain carries TRBV7-2 and TRBJ2-6; no clear D. V was trimmed by 1 base and J by 1 base, leaving 2 bases between them. CDR1 SGHTA and CDR2 FQGNSA come from the germline V gene. This CDR3 has 14 residues. The CDR3 nucleotides are TGTGCCAGCAGCTTAGTTTCTGGGGCCAACGTCCTGACTTTC. This translates into CASSLVSGANVLTF. Full variable domain (remainder filled in from reference TRBV7-2 and TRBJ2-6): GAGVSQSPSNKVTEKGKDVELRCDPISGHTALYWYRQSLGQGLEFLIYFQGNSAPDKSGLPSDRFSAERTGGSVSTLTIQRTQQEDSAVYLCASSLVSGANVLTFGAGSRLTVL.

This chain connects TRBV27 to TRBJ2-4, with 11 bases that match TRBD2. The V segment lost 0 bases and the J segment 4 bases; nucleotides outside the gene matches: 2. Germline CDR1 MNHEY, CDR2 SMNVEV (reference sequence). This CDR3 comprises 16 residues. The CDR3 DNA sequence: TGTGCCAGCAGTTTATCTTTAGCGGGAGGGAAAAACATTCAGTACTTC. Translating gives CASSLSLAGGKNIQYF.

This clone was counted between two and nine times. The chain uses TRBV12-2 and TRBJ1-5; the D call in the table, TRBD1, was not verified against the DNA. TRBV12-2 is marked as a pseudogene. The CDR3 is 18 residues long. Here the CDR3 DNA reads TGTGCAAGTCGCTTAATAAGGGTGGACAAGGGGGTTTATCAGCCCCAGCATTTT. It is translated as CASRLIRVDKGVYQPQHF.

V usage is TRBV2 and J usage is TRBJ1-2; D not certain. Germline V lookup: CDR1 SNHLY, CDR2 FYNNEI. The CDR3 totals 12 residues. V lost 8 bases to trimming and J lost 7 bases, with 14 bases between them. CDR3 residues: CASRMIHGGYTF. The CDR3 DNA reads TGTGCCAGCCGGATGATACACGGTGGCTACACCTTC. Full variable domain (outside the CDR3, taken from reference TRBV2 and TRBJ1-2): EPEVTQTPSHQVTQMGQEVILRCVPISNHLYFYWYRQILGQKVEFLVSFYNNEISEKSEIFDDQFSVERPDGSNFTLKIRSTKLEDSAMYFCASRMIHGGYTFGSGTRLTVV.

The rearrangement uses TRBV19 and TRBJ1-5; D is possibly TRBD1 (6 bases). Germline V gives CDR1 LNHDA, CDR2 SQIVND (reference sequence). The CDR3 loop spans 14 amino acids. The ends were cut back, 7 bases at V and 9 bases at J, with 19 bases in the middle. The CDR3 bases are TGTGCCAGTATTCCCAGGGGCTCGTTAGGGCCCCAGCATTTT. Protein sequence: CASIPRGSLGPQHF.